This T cell receptor (beta chain) is drawn from a study of identical twins. CDR1 and CDR2 (germline): SGDLS, YYNGEE. J gave up 2 bases and V 3 bases, and 6 bases lay outside the gene matches. The CDR3 totals 15 residues. Details on this clonotype: Its antigen is unknown.

Unique molecular identifiers were present on the cDNA, which also gained a universal primer site by template switching. TCRdb fed the 5' RACE reads into MiXCR, producing one record per CDR3 protein. The sample shows 250,000 to 300,000 distinct CDR3 sequences, roughly 9% of them seen only once. Study observations and caveats: Insertions were fewer in abundant cord blood beta clonotypes, whereas memory repertoires showed none of this pattern.

These data also formed part of another study, on yellow fever vaccine responses in identical twins.

The clonotype was recovered from a woman aged 18-29 years in good health. J is TRBJ2-7 and V is TRBV9, with 9 bases that match TRBD2. Sample: CD8+ T cells sorted from blood. CDR3 protein: CASSEGSGGTYEQYF. The DNA of the CDR3 is TGTGCCAGCAGCGAGGGGAGCGGGGGGACCTACGAGCAGTACTTC.